Many counts were recorded for the clone carrying this T cell receptor (beta chain). Its antigen is still unknown. The data were obtained in a study of T cells after yellow fever vaccination. Study results and caveats: Only a minor proportion of clonotypes was detected across both CD4 and CD8 compartments.

The CDR3 is 14 residues long. The V gene end was trimmed by 2 bases and the J gene end by 2 bases; junction bases not matched to a gene: 1. The V gene's germline CDR1 is SGHRS and CDR2 YFSETQ. Each CDR3 protein gets one entry after TCRdb re-called the 5' RACE reads with MiXCR. The sample records roughly 120,000 distinct CDR3 sequences, roughly 7.2% being singletons. The sequencing used CD4+ T cells sorted from PBMCs, collected approximately 47 days after the first yellow fever vaccination. This chain uses TRBV5-1 with TRBJ2-1; TRBD1 aligns across 7 bases. This receptor was identified in a man aged 18 to 30 who received the YFV17D yellow fever vaccine. Here the CDR3 DNA reads TGCGCCAGCAGCTTCGGGACAGCCTACAATGAGCAGTTCTTC. Translation gives CASSFGTAYNEQFF.